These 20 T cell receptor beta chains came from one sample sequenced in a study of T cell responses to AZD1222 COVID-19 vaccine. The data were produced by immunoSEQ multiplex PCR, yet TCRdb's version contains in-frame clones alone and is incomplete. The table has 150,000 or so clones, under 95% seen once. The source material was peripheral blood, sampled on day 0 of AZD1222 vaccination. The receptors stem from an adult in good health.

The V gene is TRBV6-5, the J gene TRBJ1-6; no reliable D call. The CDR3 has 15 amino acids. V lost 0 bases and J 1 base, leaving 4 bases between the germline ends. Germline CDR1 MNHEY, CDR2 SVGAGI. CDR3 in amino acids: CASSYSVSYNSPLHF. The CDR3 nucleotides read TGTGCCAGCAGTTACTCGGTTTCCTATAATTCACCCCTCCACTTT.

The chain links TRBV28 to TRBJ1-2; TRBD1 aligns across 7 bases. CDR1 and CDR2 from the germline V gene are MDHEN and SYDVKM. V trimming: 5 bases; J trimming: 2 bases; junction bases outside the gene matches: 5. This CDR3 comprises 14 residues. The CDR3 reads CASSKRQGNYGYTF. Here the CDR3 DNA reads TGTGCCAGCAGTAAAAGACAGGGAAACTATGGCTACACCTTC.

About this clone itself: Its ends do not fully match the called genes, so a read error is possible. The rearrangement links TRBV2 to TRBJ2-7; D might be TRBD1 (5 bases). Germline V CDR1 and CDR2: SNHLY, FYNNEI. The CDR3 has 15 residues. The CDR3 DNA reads TGTGCCAGCAGGGAAGTTAGGGGCCGGTTTAACGAGCAGTACTTC. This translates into CASREVRGRFNEQYF.

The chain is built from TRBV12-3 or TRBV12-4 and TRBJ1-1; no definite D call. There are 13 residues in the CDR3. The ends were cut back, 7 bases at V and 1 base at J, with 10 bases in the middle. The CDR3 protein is CASTPHRNTEAFF. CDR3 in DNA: TGTGCCAGCACCCCACACAGGAACACTGAAGCTTTCTTT.

The chain's CDR3 is CASSYSGPREEKLFF. The CDR3 nucleotides are TGTGCCAGCAGTTACTCCGGCCCTAGGGAGGAAAAACTGTTTTTT. The rearrangement uses TRBV6-5 and TRBJ1-4; D gene unclear. This CDR3 is 15 amino acids long. V gave up 0 bases and J gave up 8 bases, with 13 bases separating them. Germline V gives CDR1 MNHEY, CDR2 SVGAGI.

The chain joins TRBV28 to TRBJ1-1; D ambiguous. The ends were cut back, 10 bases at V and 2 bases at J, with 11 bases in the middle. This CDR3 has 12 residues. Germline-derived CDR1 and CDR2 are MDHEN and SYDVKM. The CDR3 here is CATDRRNTEAFF. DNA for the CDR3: TGTGCCACCGATCGAAGAAACACTGAAGCTTTCTTT.

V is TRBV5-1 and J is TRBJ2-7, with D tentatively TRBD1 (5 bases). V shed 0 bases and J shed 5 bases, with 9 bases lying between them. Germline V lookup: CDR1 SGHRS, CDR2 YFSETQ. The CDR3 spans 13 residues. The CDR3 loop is CASSLVPGNEQYF. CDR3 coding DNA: TGCGCCAGCAGCTTGGTGCCAGGGAACGAGCAGTACTTC.

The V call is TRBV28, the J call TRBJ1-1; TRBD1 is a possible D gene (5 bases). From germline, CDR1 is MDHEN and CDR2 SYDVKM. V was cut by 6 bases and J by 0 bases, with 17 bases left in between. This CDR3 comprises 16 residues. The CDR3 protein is CASSPRTGHMNTEAFF. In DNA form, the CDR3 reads TGTGCCAGCAGCCCCAGGACGGGGCACATGAACACTGAAGCTTTCTTT.

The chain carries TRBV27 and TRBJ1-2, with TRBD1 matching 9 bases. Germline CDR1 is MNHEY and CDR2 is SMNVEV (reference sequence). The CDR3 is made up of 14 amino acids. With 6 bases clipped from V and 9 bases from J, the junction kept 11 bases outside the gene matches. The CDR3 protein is CASSAIQGAACYTF. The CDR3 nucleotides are TGTGCCAGCAGCGCAATACAGGGGGCTGCGTGCTACACCTTC.

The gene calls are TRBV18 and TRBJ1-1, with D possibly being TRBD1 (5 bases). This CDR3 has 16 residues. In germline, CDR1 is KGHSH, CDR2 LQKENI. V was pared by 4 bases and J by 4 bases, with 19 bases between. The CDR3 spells CASSLGGVGVGTEAFF. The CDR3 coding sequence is TGTGCCAGCTCACTGGGAGGGGTTGGGGTTGGCACTGAAGCTTTCTTT.

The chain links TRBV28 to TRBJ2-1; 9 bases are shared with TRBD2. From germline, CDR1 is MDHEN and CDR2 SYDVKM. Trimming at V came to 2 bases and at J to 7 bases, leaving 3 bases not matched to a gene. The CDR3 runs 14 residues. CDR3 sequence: CASSLSAGGNEQFF. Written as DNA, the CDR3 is TGTGCCAGCAGTTTAAGCGCGGGGGGGAATGAGCAGTTCTTC.

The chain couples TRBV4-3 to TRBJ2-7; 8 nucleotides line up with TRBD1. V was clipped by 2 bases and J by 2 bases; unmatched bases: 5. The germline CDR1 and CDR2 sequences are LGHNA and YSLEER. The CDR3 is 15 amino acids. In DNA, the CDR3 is TGCGCCAGCAGCCAACATACAGGGGGGACCTACGAGCAGTACTTC. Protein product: CASSQHTGGTYEQYF.

Here the CDR3 DNA reads TGTGCCAGCAGCCAGGGGACTTCGGGAAACACCATATATTTT. Protein product: CASSQGTSGNTIYF. The chain employs TRBV3-1 (or the pseudogene TRBV3-2) and TRBJ1-3; TRBD1 might be the D (5 bases). Trimming cost V 3 bases and J 4 bases, with 10 bases left between them. There are 14 residues in the CDR3. Germline loops: CDR1 LGHDT, CDR2 YNNKEL (reference sequence).

The CDR3 spells CASSPGQAYGYTF. The CDR3 DNA is TGTGCCAGCAGCCCGGGACAGGCGTATGGCTACACCTTC. The chain joins TRBV4-2 to TRBJ1-2; 8 bases map to TRBD1. Trimming at V came to 4 bases and at J to 5 bases, leaving 3 bases not matched to a gene. The CDR3 has 13 amino acids. From germline, CDR1 is LGHNA and CDR2 YNFKEQ.

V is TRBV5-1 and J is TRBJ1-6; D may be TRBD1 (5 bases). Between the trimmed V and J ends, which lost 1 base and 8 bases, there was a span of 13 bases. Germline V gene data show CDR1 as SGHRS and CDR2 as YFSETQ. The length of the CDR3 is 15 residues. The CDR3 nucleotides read TGCGCCAGCAGCTTGCGGACACCCCCGGATTCACCCCTCCACTTT. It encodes CASSLRTPPDSPLHF.

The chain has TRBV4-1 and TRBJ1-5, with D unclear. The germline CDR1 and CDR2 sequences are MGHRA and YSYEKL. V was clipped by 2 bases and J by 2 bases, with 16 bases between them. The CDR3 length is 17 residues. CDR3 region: CASSQRQAPRGNQPQHF. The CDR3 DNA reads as TGCGCCAGCAGCCAACGGCAGGCGCCTAGGGGCAATCAGCCCCAGCATTTT.

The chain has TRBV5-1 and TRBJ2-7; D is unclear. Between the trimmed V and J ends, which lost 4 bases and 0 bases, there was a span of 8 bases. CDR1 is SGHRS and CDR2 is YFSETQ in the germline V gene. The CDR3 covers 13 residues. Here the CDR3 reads CASSTSLSYEQYF. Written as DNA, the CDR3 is TGCGCCAGCAGCACCAGTCTCTCCTACGAGCAGTACTTC.

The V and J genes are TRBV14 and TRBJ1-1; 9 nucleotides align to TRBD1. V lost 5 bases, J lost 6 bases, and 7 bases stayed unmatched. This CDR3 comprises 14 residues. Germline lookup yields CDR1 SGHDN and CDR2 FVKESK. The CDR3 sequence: CASSWGQGGAEAFF. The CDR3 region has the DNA TGTGCCAGCAGCTGGGGACAGGGCGGTGCTGAAGCTTTCTTT.

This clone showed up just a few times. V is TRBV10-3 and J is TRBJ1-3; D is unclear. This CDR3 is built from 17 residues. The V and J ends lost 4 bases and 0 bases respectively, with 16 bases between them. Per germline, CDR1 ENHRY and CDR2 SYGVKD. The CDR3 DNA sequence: TGTGCCATCAGTGGCCGACGGTTAGACGGCTCTGGAAACACCATATATTTT. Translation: CAISGRRLDGSGNTIYF.

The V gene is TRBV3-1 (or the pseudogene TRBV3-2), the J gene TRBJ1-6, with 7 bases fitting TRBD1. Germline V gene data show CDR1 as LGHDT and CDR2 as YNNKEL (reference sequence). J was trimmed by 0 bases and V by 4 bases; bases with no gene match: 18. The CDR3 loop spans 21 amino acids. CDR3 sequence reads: CASSRGPGQFSVNSYNSPLHF. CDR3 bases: TGTGCCAGCAGCCGTGGCCCGGGACAGTTTTCTGTAAACTCCTATAATTCACCCCTCCACTTT.